The 8 T cell receptor beta chains presented below share a single source sample, sequenced in a study of blood T cell repertoires in COVID-19. Sequenced by immunoSEQ multiplex PCR; TCRdb stores in-frame clones only, minus some. The table lists tens of thousands of clones, more than 65% of them singletons. Sequenced material: peripheral blood. All receptors come from a human donor in a cohort sampled during active COVID-19.

The V and J genes are TRBV29-1 and TRBJ2-1; 7 bases map to TRBD2. CDR1 and CDR2 from the germline V gene are SQVTM and ANQGSEA. The CDR3 consists of 13 residues. With 4 bases clipped from V and 4 bases from J, the junction kept 4 bases outside the gene matches. The CDR3 DNA reads as TGCAGCGTTGTCCGCGGGGGATACAATGAGCAGTTCTTC. Protein sequence: CSVVRGGYNEQFF.

V usage is TRBV6-5 and J usage is TRBJ2-3, with 9 bases aligning to TRBD2. The CDR3 runs 14 residues. CDR1 is MNHEY and CDR2 is SVGAGI in the germline V gene. V dropped 4 bases and J dropped 1; count of bases not matched to a gene: 0. The CDR3 DNA follows: TGTGCCAGCAGTTTAGCGGGGGGCACAGATACGCAGTATTTT. Amino acids: CASSLAGGTDTQYF.

V is TRBV30 and J is TRBJ1-2; a possible D gene is TRBD1 (5 bases). This CDR3 contains 13 residues. CDR1 is GTSNPN, CDR2 SVGIG, per germline (reference sequence). Trimming took 2 bases from V and 3 from J, leaving 10 bases between them. In nucleotides, the CDR3 is TGTGCCTGGAGTCCGGGGGTCTACTATGGCTACACCTTC. The encoded protein is CAWSPGVYYGYTF.

This chain joins TRBV9 and TRBJ2-5, with D possibly TRBD2 on 6 matching bases. The germline CDR1 and CDR2 sequences are SGDLS and YYNGEE. V lost 3 bases and J 2 bases, leaving 11 bases between the germline ends. The CDR3 sequence is 14 residues long. The DNA of the CDR3 is TGTGCCAGCAGCGGGGGACTTATTCAAGAGACCCAGTACTTC. The encoded protein is CASSGGLIQETQYF.

The CDR3 nucleotides read TGTGCCAGCAGTTTAAGATACCTGGCGGGGGCTCACGAGACCCAGTACTTC. Translating it yields CASSLRYLAGAHETQYF. The chain recombines TRBV27 with TRBJ2-5; D may be TRBD2 (7 bases). Germline V gene sequence: CDR1 MNHEY, CDR2 SMNVEV (reference sequence). V gave up 2 bases and J gave up 5 bases, with 21 bases separating them. This CDR3 has 17 amino acids.

The chain carries TRBV5-4 and TRBJ2-1; D might be TRBD1 (5 bases). Germline V gene sequence: CDR1 SGHNT, CDR2 YYREEE (reference sequence). CDR3 size: 15 residues. Deletions cut 3 bases from V and 5 bases from J, with 15 bases between. The CDR3 sequence: CASSSILRVNNEQFF. The DNA of the CDR3 is TGTGCCAGCAGCTCGATACTCAGGGTGAACAATGAGCAGTTCTTC.

V usage is TRBV9 and J usage is TRBJ1-3; D gene ambiguous. Germline CDR1 and CDR2: SGDLS and YYNGEE. Trimming stripped 0 bases from V and 4 bases from J, with 8 bases between. The CDR3 loop spans 14 amino acids. The CDR3 spells CASSVEQTGNTIYF. In DNA form, the CDR3 reads TGTGCCAGCAGCGTAGAACAGACCGGAAACACCATATATTTT.

This sequence joins TRBV14 and TRBJ2-1; 12 bases line up with TRBD2. The V segment lost 1 base and the J segment 8 bases; nucleotides outside the gene matches: 15. The CDR3 is made up of 19 amino acids. Germline V gives CDR1 SGHDN, CDR2 FVKESK. The CDR3 region is CASSQVLAGGTPLFDEQFF. For the CDR3, the DNA is TGTGCCAGCAGCCAAGTGCTAGCGGGAGGGACCCCCCTTTTCGATGAGCAGTTCTTC. Full variable domain (missing parts from reference TRBV14 and TRBJ2-1): EAGVTQFPSHSVIEKGQTVTLRCDPISGHDNLYWYRRVMGKEIKFLLHFVKESKQDESGMPNNRFLAERTGGTYSTLKVQPAELEDSGVYFCASSQVLAGGTPLFDEQFFGPGTRLTVL.